The 21 T cell receptor beta chains reported below all come from one sample, sequenced in a study of blood T cell repertoires in COVID-19. The data were produced by immunoSEQ multiplex PCR, yet TCRdb's version contains in-frame clones alone and is incomplete. Counted here are more than 300,000 clones, roughly 90% occurring once; the ten biggest clones make up approximately 4.1%. The sample taken for sequencing was PBMCs or T cells enriched from blood (not recorded which). The source of these receptors is a woman in her twenties or thirties who had been exposed to COVID-19.

The chain is built from TRBV7-2 and TRBJ2-3; TRBD2 matches 8 bases. With V trimmed by 5 bases and J by 0 bases, 4 bases remained unmatched. The CDR3 loop spans 15 amino acids. In germline, CDR1 is SGHTA, CDR2 FQGNSA. The CDR3 bases are TGTGCCAGCAGCCTACTAGCGGCAAGCACAGATACGCAGTATTTT. The encoded protein is CASSLLAASTDTQYF.

The CDR3 reads CASTPGVGSGGYTF. The CDR3 nucleotides are TGTGCCAGCACCCCCGGGGTGGGGTCGGGTGGCTACACCTTC. The chain joins TRBV6-5 to TRBJ1-2; unclear D gene. Germline CDR1 reads MNHEY; CDR2 reads SVGAGI. V gave up 7 bases and J gave up 7 bases, with 19 bases separating them. This CDR3 has 14 amino acids.

The V call is TRBV19, the J call TRBJ2-7; possibly TRBD1 for D (6 bases). This CDR3 has 13 amino acids. V was shortened by 9 bases and J by 2 bases, with 14 bases between the two germline ends. Germline V gives CDR1 LNHDA, CDR2 SQIVND (reference sequence). The CDR3 DNA reads TGTGCCAGCCCCAAGAGGACAGCCTACGAGCAGTACTTC. It codes for CASPKRTAYEQYF.

The chain is built from TRBV6-1 and TRBJ2-3, with 8 bases identical to TRBD1. The germline V gene has CDR1 MNHNS and CDR2 SASEGT. The trim removed 2 bases at V and 6 bases at J, leaving 7 bases unmatched. The CDR3 is 15 residues long. This chain's CDR3 is CASSEWDRQKDTQYF. As DNA, the CDR3 is TGTGCCAGCAGTGAATGGGACAGGCAAAAGGATACGCAGTATTTT.

This sequence joins TRBV7-2 and TRBJ1-3, with D possibly matching TRBD1 (5 bases). The CDR3 consists of 15 residues. V dropped 1 base and J dropped 0 bases, with 7 bases sitting between them. Germline CDR1 SGHTA, CDR2 FQGNSA. CDR3 amino acids: CASSLVQGSGNTIYF. As DNA, the CDR3 is TGTGCCAGCAGCTTAGTTCAGGGCTCTGGAAACACCATATATTTT. The full variable domain, rest sourced from reference TRBV7-2 and TRBJ1-3, is GAGVSQSPSNKVTEKGKDVELRCDPISGHTALYWYRQSLGQGLEFLIYFQGNSAPDKSGLPSDRFSAERTGGSVSTLTIQRTQQEDSAVYLCASSLVQGSGNTIYFGEGSWLTVV.

The genes are TRBV15 and TRBJ1-1; possible D gene TRBD1, 5 bases. With 0 bases removed from V and 7 bases from J, the gap between germline ends came to 12 bases. The germline CDR1 and CDR2 sequences are LNHNV and YYDKDF (reference sequence). The CDR3 has 14 amino acids. CDR3 sequence: CATSRDVGGDEAFF. The CDR3, as DNA: TGTGCCACCAGCAGAGATGTGGGAGGGGATGAAGCTTTCTTT.

V usage is TRBV5-4 and J usage is TRBJ2-1; 14 bases map to TRBD2. Germline CDR1 and CDR2: SGHNT and YYREEE (reference sequence). This CDR3 is 17 amino acids long. The V gene end was trimmed by 7 bases and the J gene end by 6 bases; junction bases not matched to a gene: 12. The CDR3 DNA is TGTGCCAGCTTTGGGACTAGCGGGGGCCCCGCACCCAATGAGCAGTTCTTC. It specifies CASFGTSGGPAPNEQFF. The complete variable domain, with remaining parts taken from reference TRBV5-4 and TRBJ2-1, reads ETGVTQSPTHLIKTRGQQVTLRCSSQSGHNTVSWYQQALGQGPQFIFQYYREEENGRGNFPPRFSGLQFPNYSSELNVNALELDDSALYLCASFGTSGGPAPNEQFFGPGTRLTVL.

The genes are TRBV29-1 and TRBJ1-2, with TRBD1 matching 9 bases. The CDR3 runs 12 residues. Germline V lookup: CDR1 SQVTM, CDR2 ANQGSEA. V lost 7 bases to trimming and J lost 3 bases; unmatched junction nucleotides: 3. The CDR3 sequence is CSGDRVDYGYTF. The CDR3 nucleotides are TGCAGCGGGGACAGGGTAGACTATGGCTACACCTTC.

This clone was seen just once. The chain combines TRBV12-5 with TRBJ2-1; TRBD1 matches at 9 bases. J gave up 3 bases and V 0 bases, and 9 bases lay outside the gene matches. This CDR3 has 18 residues. Germline V gene data show CDR1 as LGHNT and CDR2 as FRNRAP. The CDR3 reads CASGLVPGTGQGYNEQFF. The CDR3 DNA sequence: TGTGCTAGTGGTTTGGTACCGGGGACGGGACAGGGCTACAATGAGCAGTTCTTC. The full variable domain, its missing parts supplied by reference TRBV12-5 and TRBJ2-1, is DARVTQTPRHKVTEMGQEVTMRCQPILGHNTVFWYRQTMMQGLELLAYFRNRAPLDDSGMPKDRFSAEMPDATLATLKIQPSEPRDSAVYFCASGLVPGTGQGYNEQFFGPGTRLTVL.

The V call is TRBV7-9, the J call TRBJ1-3; 8 bases match TRBD1. Germline CDR1 SEHNR, CDR2 FQNEAQ (reference sequence). V was pared by 5 bases and J by 4 bases, with 19 bases of the junction left unmatched. The CDR3 is made up of 19 amino acids. CDR3 DNA sequence: TGTGCCAGCAGCCATGTCAGGGGGCGCGGGGTCCTCAGGGGAAACACCATATATTTT. It encodes CASSHVRGRGVLRGNTIYF.

V and J are TRBV6-5 and TRBJ2-6, with D possibly matching TRBD2 (5 bases). The CDR3 runs to 15 residues. V was pared by 8 bases and J by 0 bases, with 11 bases between. Germline V gene lookup returns CDR1 MNHEY and CDR2 SVGAGI. The CDR3 DNA reads TGTGCCAGCGAACCCGGGGTCTCTGGGGCCAACGTCCTGACTTTC. Its translation is CASEPGVSGANVLTF.

The J gene is TRBJ2-7, the V gene TRBV21-1; TRBD2, as called in the table, went unchecked against the DNA. TRBV21-1 is a recognized pseudogene. The CDR3 spans 12 residues. The CDR3 region is CASSKRKTEQYF. The CDR3 DNA is TGTGCCAGCAGCAAAAGGAAGACTGAGCAGTACTTC.

This chain uses TRBV7-8 with TRBJ1-2, with a possible D match to TRBD1 (6 bases). V lost 6 bases, J lost 7 bases, and 21 bases lay in between. The CDR3 is made up of 15 amino acids. From germline, CDR1 is SGHVS and CDR2 FQNEAQ. The CDR3 coding sequence is TGTGCCAGCAGTCCCGCAGGGGTCAAAGTGGGTGGCTACACCTTC. Amino acids: CASSPAGVKVGGYTF.

This rearrangement joins TRBV2 to TRBJ1-2; D may be TRBD1 (5 bases). Germline lookup yields CDR1 SNHLY and CDR2 FYNNEI. V dropped 3 bases and J dropped 0 bases, with 11 bases sitting between them. The CDR3 has 15 residues. The CDR3, as DNA: TGTGCCAGCAGTGAGCGGGACGGAACTAACTATGGCTACACCTTC. It encodes CASSERDGTNYGYTF. The full variable domain, its missing parts supplied by reference TRBV2 and TRBJ1-2, is EPEVTQTPSHQVTQMGQEVILRCVPISNHLYFYWYRQILGQKVEFLVSFYNNEISEKSEIFDDQFSVERPDGSNFTLKIRSTKLEDSAMYFCASSERDGTNYGYTFGSGTRLTVV.

V gene TRBV10-3 combines with J gene TRBJ2-3; D is possibly TRBD1 (6 bases). This CDR3 is 13 amino acids long. The V end lost 11 bases, the J end lost 4 bases, and 16 bases lay between the germline ends. The germline gives CDR1 ENHRY, CDR2 SYGVKD. CDR3 sequence (DNA): TGTGCCGGCGCGATGGGGGCTCCAGATACGCAGTATTTT. Its protein product is CAGAMGAPDTQYF.

The chain couples TRBV19 to TRBJ2-1, with 10 bases that match TRBD2. With 1 base clipped from V and 5 bases from J, the junction kept 2 bases outside the gene matches. Germline assignment: CDR1 LNHDA and CDR2 SQIVND (reference sequence). This CDR3 comprises 15 residues. The CDR3 nucleotides are TGTGCCAGTAGTATAGCTAGCGGGGGCCACAATGAGCAGTTCTTC. It encodes CASSIASGGHNEQFF.

The chain couples TRBV4-1 to TRBJ1-4; tentatively, D is TRBD1 (6 bases). The V gene's germline CDR1 is MGHRA and CDR2 YSYEKL. V lost 6 bases and J lost 2, with 10 bases in between. CDR3 length equals 14 residues. CDR3 amino acids: CASSDRFTNEKLFF. CDR3 nucleotide sequence: TGCGCCAGCAGTGACAGGTTCACTAATGAAAAACTGTTTTTT.

The V and J genes are TRBV6-2 or TRBV6-3 and TRBJ1-2; 11 positions agree with TRBD1. V lost 2 bases and J lost 4; bases outside the gene matches: 3. CDR3 length: 15 residues. CDR1 MNHEY and CDR2 SVGEGT come from the germline V gene. CDR3 residues: CASSYLGQGAYGYTF. CDR3 bases: TGTGCCAGCAGTTACCTCGGACAGGGGGCCTATGGCTACACCTTC.

The chain has TRBV7-3 and TRBJ2-1; 7 bases are a match to TRBD2. CDR3 length equals 15 residues. Unmatched junction bases numbered 8, after V lost 5 bases and J lost 4 bases. From germline, CDR1 is SGHTA and CDR2 FQGTGA. This CDR3 is CASSHTGGEYNEQFF. CDR3 coding DNA: TGTGCCAGCAGCCATACTGGGGGGGAGTACAATGAGCAGTTCTTC.

The chain couples TRBV5-1 to TRBJ2-7; 8 bases line up with TRBD1. Germline CDR1 reads SGHRS; CDR2 reads YFSETQ. The CDR3 runs 14 residues. The J segment lost 7 bases and the V segment lost 6 bases, leaving 12 bases of the junction unmatched. CDR3 coding DNA: TGCGCCAGCACCTTAGGACAGGGTTCGAGAGAGCAGTACTTC. It codes for CASTLGQGSREQYF. The full variable domain, completed using reference TRBV5-1 and TRBJ2-7, is KAGVTQTPRYLIKTRGQQVTLSCSPISGHRSVSWYQQTPGQGLQFLFEYFSETQRNKGNFPGRFSGRQFSNSRSEMNVSTLELGDSALYLCASTLGQGSREQYFGPGTRLTVT.

The chain is built from TRBV5-1 and TRBJ2-5, with D perhaps matching TRBD2 (5 bases). This CDR3 contains 13 residues. Germline CDR1 is SGHRS and CDR2 is YFSETQ. Between the trimmed V and J ends, which lost 2 bases and 7 bases, there was a span of 12 bases. CDR3 sequence (DNA): TGCGCCAGCAGCTTAGGACTTAAGGGGACCCAGTACTTC. It is translated as CASSLGLKGTQYF.